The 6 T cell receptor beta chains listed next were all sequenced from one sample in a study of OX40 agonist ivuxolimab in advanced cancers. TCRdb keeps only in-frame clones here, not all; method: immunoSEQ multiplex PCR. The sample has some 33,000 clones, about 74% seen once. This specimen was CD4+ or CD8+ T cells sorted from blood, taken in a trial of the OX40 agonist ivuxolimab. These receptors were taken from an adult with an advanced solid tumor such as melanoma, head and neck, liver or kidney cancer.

The CDR3 DNA reads as TGTGCCAGCAGCTTGCCCTTACAGAATTCACCCCTCCACTTT. Protein sequence: CASSLPLQNSPLHF. The chain recombines TRBV5-4 with TRBJ1-6; D gene uncertain. Germline-derived CDR1 and CDR2 are SGHNT and YYREEE (reference sequence). Trimming shortened V by 1 base and J by 7 bases, and 9 bases separated the two germline ends. The CDR3 is 14 amino acids.

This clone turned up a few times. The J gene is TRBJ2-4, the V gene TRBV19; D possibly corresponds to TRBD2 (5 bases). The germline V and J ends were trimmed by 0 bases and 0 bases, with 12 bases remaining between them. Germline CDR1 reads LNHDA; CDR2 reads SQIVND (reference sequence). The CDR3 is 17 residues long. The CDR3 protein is CASSIEGGPLAKNIQYF. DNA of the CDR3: TGTGCCAGTAGTATAGAGGGCGGGCCACTAGCCAAAAACATTCAGTACTTC.

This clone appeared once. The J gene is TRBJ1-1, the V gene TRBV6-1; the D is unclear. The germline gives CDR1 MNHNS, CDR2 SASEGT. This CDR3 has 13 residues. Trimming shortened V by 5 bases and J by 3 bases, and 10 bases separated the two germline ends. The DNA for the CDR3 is TGTGCCAGCAGTACGACGTTATACACTGAAGCTTTCTTT. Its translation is CASSTTLYTEAFF.

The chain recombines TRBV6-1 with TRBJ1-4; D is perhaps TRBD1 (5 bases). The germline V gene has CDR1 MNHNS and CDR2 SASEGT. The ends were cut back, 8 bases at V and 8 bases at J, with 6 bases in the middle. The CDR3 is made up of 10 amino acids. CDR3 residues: CASSGEKLFF. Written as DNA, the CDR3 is TGTGCCAGCTCAGGGGAAAAACTGTTTTTT.

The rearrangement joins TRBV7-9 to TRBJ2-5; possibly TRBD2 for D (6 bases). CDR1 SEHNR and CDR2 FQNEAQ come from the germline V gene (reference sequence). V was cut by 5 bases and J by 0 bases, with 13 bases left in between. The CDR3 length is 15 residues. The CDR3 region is CASSRGAGYQETQYF. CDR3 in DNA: TGTGCCAGCAGCCGCGGGGCTGGATACCAAGAGACCCAGTACTTC.

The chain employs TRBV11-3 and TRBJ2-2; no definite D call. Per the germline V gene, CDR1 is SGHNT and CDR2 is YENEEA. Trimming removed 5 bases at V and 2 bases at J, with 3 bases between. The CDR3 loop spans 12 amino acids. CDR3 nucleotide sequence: TGTGCCAGCAGCGCCAACACCGGGGAGCTGTTTTTT. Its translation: CASSANTGELFF.